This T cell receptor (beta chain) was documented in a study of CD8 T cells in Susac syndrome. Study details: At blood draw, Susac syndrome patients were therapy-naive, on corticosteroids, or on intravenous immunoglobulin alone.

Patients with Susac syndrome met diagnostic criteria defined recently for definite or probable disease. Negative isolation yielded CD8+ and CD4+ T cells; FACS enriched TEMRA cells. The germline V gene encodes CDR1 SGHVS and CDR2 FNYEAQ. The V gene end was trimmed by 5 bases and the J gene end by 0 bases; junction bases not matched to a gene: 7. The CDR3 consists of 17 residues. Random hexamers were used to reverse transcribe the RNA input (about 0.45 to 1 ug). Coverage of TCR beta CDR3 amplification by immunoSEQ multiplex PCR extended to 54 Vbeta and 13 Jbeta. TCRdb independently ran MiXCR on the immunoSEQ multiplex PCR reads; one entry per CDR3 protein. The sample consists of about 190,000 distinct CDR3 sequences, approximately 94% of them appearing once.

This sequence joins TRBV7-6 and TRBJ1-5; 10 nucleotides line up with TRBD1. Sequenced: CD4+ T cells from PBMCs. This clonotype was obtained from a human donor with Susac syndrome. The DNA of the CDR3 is TGTGCCAGCAGCCGGGGGACAGGGGAGTATAGCAATCAGCCCCAGCATTTT. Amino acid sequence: CASSRGTGEYSNQPQHF.